This T cell receptor beta chain came from a study of blood T cell repertoires in COVID-19. The wider study: Collection of acute and convalescent COVID-19 samples took place in the United States, Italy and Spain. T cells, B-cell-depleted T cells, or PBMCs supplied cDNA or gDNA.

Trimming cost V 1 base and J 3 bases, with 15 bases left between them. The CDR3 sequence is 17 residues long. Germline lookup yields CDR1 MGHRA and CDR2 YSYEKL. In the original workflow: Reference gene primer amplification gave nucleated cell count estimates. The protocol was immunoSEQ multiplex PCR, while the TCRdb copy is restricted to in-frame clones and leaves out a portion. V, J and clone size were drawn from that table, and D and trimming were deduced from the DNA. The sample lists about 210,000 clones, 65% to 85% occurring once. Sequencing was done on a sample of peripheral blood. The source is a man aged 50-59 years with active or convalescent COVID-19. The chain combines TRBV4-1 with TRBJ1-4; a weak D match, TRBD1 (6 bases). The CDR3 DNA sequence: TGCGCCAGCAGCCAAGTCCAGGGGCAAGGTGCTAATGAAAAACTGTTTTTT. Protein: CASSQVQGQGANEKLFF.